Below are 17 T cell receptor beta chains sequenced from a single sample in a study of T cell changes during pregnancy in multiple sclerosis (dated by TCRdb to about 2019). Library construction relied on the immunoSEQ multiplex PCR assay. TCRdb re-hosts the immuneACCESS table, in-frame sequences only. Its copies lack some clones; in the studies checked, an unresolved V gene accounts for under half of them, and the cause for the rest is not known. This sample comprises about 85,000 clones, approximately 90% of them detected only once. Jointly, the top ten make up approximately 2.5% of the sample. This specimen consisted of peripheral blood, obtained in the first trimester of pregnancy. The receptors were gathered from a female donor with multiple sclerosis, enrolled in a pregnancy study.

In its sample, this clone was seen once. As DNA, the CDR3 is TGTGCCAGTAGTCCGCGGACAGGGACTGGAAACACCATATATTTT. This gives the protein CASSPRTGTGNTIYF. The rearrangement links TRBV19 to TRBJ1-3; 8 nucleotides match TRBD1. The CDR3 spans 15 residues. V trimming: 5 bases; J trimming: 2 bases; junction bases outside the gene matches: 5. CDR1 is LNHDA and CDR2 is SQIVND in the germline V gene (reference sequence). The full variable domain, in which reference TRBV19 and TRBJ1-3 provide the parts outside the CDR3, is DGGITQSPKYLFRKEGQNVTLSCEQNLNHDAMYWYRQDPGQGLRLIYYSQIVNDFQKGDIAEGYSVSREKKESFPLTVTSAQKNPTAFYLCASSPRTGTGNTIYFGEGSWLTVV.

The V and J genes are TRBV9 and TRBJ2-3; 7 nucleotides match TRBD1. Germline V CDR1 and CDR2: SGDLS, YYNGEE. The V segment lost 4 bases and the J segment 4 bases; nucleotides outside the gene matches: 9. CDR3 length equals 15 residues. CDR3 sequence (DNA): TGTGCCAGCAGCCCCCACAGGGGACCCTCAGATACGCAGTATTTT. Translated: CASSPHRGPSDTQYF.

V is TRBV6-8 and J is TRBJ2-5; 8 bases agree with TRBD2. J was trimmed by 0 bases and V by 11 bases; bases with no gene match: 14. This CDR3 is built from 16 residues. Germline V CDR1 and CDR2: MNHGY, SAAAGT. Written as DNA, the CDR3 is TGTGCCCGGCGACTAGCGAAGCGGGGGTACCAAGAGACCCAGTACTTC. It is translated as CARRLAKRGYQETQYF.

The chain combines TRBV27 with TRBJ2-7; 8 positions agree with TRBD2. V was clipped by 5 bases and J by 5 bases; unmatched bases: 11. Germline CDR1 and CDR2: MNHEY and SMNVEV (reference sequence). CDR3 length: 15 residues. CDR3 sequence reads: CASSAEGAGVDEQYF. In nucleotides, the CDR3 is TGTGCCAGCAGTGCCGAGGGAGCGGGAGTAGACGAGCAGTACTTC.

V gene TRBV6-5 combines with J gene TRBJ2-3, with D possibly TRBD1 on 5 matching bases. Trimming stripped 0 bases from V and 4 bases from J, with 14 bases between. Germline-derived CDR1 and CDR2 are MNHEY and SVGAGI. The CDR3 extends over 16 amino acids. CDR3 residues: CASSYSPGMSSDTQYF. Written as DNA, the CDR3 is TGTGCCAGCAGTTACTCTCCAGGGATGTCATCAGATACGCAGTATTTT.

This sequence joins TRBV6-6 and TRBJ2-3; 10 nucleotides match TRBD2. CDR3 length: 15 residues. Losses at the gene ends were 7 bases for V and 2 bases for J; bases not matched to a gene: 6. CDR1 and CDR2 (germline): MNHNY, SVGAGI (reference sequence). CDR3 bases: TGTGCCAGCACCCGAGCGGGGGGGGCCACAGATACGCAGTATTTT. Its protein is CASTRAGGATDTQYF.

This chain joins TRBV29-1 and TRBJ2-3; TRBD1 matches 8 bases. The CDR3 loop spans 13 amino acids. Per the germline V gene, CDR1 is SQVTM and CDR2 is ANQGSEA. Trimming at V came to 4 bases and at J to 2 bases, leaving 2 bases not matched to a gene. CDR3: CSVVQGATDTQYF. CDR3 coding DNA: TGCAGCGTTGTTCAGGGGGCCACAGATACGCAGTATTTT.

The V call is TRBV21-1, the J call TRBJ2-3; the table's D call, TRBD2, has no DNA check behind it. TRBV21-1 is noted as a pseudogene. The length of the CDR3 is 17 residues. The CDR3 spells CASSKVGLAGSTDTQYF. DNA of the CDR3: TGTGCCAGCAGCAAAGTAGGACTAGCGGGTAGCACAGATACGCAGTATTTT.

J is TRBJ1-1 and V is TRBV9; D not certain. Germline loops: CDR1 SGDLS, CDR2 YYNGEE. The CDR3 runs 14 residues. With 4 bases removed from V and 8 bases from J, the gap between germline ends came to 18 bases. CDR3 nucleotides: TGTGCCAGCAGCTCACAGTCCCATGGGCCCGAAGCTTTCTTT. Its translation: CASSSQSHGPEAFF.

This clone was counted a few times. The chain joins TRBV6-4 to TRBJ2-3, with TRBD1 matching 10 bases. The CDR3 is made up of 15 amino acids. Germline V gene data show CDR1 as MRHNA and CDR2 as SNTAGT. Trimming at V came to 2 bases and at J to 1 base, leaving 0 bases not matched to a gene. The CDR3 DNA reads TGTGCCAGCAGTGACGGGACAGGGGGCACAGATACGCAGTATTTT. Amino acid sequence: CASSDGTGGTDTQYF.

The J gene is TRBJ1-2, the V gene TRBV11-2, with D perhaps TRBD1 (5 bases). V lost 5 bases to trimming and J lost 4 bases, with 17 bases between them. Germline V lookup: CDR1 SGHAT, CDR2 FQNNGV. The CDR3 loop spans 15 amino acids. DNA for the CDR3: TGTGCCAGCAGCCTTACAGGCGGCGGCTCCTATGGCTACACCTTC. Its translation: CASSLTGGGSYGYTF.

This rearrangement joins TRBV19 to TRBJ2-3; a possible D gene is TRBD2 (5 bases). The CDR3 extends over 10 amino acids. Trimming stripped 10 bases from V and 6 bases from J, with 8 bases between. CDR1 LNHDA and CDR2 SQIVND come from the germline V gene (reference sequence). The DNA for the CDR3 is TGTGCCACCCGCGGGGATACGCAGTATTTT. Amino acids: CATRGDTQYF.

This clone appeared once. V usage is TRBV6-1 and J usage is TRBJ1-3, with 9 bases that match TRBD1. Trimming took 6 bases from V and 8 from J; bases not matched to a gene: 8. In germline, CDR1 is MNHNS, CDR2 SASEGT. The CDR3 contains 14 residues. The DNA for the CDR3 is TGTGCCAGCAGCCAACCGGGACAGGGCTACACCATATATTTT. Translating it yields CASSQPGQGYTIYF.

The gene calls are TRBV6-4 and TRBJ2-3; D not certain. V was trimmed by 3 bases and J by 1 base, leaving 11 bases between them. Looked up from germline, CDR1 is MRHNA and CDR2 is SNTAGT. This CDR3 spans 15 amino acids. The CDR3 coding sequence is TGTGCCAGCAGTGAAATTGCCAGCGGCACAGATACGCAGTATTTT. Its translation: CASSEIASGTDTQYF.

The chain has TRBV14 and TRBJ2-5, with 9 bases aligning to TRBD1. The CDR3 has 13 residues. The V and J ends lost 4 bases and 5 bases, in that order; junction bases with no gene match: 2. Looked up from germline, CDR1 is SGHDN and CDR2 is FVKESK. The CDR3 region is CASSRQGGETQYF. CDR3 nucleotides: TGTGCCAGCAGCCGACAGGGGGGGGAGACCCAGTACTTC.

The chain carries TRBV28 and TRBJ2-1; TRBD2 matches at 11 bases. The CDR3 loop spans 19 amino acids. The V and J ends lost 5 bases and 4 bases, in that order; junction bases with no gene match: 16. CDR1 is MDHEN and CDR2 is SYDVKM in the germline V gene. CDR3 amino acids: CASSALPTTSGTIYNEQFF. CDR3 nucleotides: TGTGCCAGCAGTGCCTTACCTACGACTAGCGGGACTATTTACAATGAGCAGTTCTTC.

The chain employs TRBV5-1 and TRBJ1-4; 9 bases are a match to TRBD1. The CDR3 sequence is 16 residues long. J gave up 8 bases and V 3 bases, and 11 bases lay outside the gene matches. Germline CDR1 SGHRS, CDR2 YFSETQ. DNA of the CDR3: TGCGCCAGCAGCTGGGGACGACAGGGGGTAGGCGAAAAACTGTTTTTT. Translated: CASSWGRQGVGEKLFF.